A selection of T cell receptor beta chains follows, all from one sample in a study of T cells in Graves' hyperthyroidism and ophthalmopathy. TCRdb processed the multiplex PCR reads anew with MiXCR; each CDR3 protein has one entry. This table holds 550,000 to 850,000 distinct CDR3 sequences, about 17% found once. Sequenced input: blood. The receptors shown here come from a woman in her forties or fifties with Graves' hyperthyroidism that later progressed to Graves' ophthalmopathy. CDR3s include the opening cysteine and the closing phenylalanine or tryptophan. The D gene is left open where the match is weak. Clone size is not always given. Where it is, it says once, few, many or a class for expanded clones.

CDR3nt: TGTGCCAGCAGTGGACAGGGGGCGAGGAGCAATCAGCCCCAGCATTTT; CDR3aa: CASSGQGARSNQPQHF; len: 16; v_gene: TRBV2; j_gene: TRBJ1-5; abundance: many; d_gene: TRBD1
CDR3nt: TGTGCCAGCAGCCAAGGGACAGGGCAAATATATGGCTACACCTTC; CDR3aa: CASSQGTGQIYGYTF; len: 15; v_gene: TRBV3-1; j_gene: TRBJ1-2; abundance: many; d_gene: TRBD1
CDR3nt: TGTGCCATCCGTCCCTCAGGGGATGCCTACGAGCAGTACTTC; CDR3aa: CAIRPSGDAYEQYF; len: 14; v_gene: TRBV6-1; j_gene: TRBJ2-7; abundance: -; d_gene: -
CDR3nt: TGTGCCAGCAGCCAAGCCCGTACCCTGGGCGACGAGCAGTACTTC; CDR3aa: CASSQARTLGDEQYF; len: 15; v_gene: TRBV3-1; j_gene: TRBJ2-7; abundance: many; d_gene: -
CDR3nt: TGTGCCAGCAGCCAAGCCGCTCGGACAGGGGAAAACAGGAGGGGCAATCAGCCCCAGCATTTT; CDR3aa: CASSQAARTGENRRGNQPQHF; len: 21; v_gene: TRBV3-1; j_gene: TRBJ1-5; abundance: many; d_gene: TRBD1
CDR3nt: TGTGCCAGCAGCTTGAGTAGCTCCTACGAGCAGTACTTC; CDR3aa: CASSLSSSYEQYF; len: 13; v_gene: TRBV7-2; j_gene: TRBJ2-7; abundance: many; d_gene: -
CDR3nt: TGTGCCAGCAGTTTAGGGCTCGGAAATACGCAGTATTTT; CDR3aa: CASSLGLGNTQYF; len: 13; v_gene: TRBV12-3/TRBV12-4; j_gene: TRBJ2-3; abundance: many; d_gene: -
CDR3nt: TGCAGTGCCGGGACAGGCAATCAGCCCCGGCATTTT; CDR3aa: CSAGTGNQPRHF; len: 12; v_gene: TRBV20-1; j_gene: TRBJ1-5; abundance: few; d_gene: TRBD1
CDR3nt: TGTGCCAGCAGCTTAGTTCACAGAGGTTACGAGCAGTACTTC; CDR3aa: CASSLVHRGYEQYF; len: 14; v_gene: TRBV7-8; j_gene: TRBJ2-7; abundance: -; d_gene: -
CDR3nt: TGTGCCAGCAGTTTATCGGCCAGGGAGCAGTTCTTC; CDR3aa: CASSLSAREQFF; len: 12; v_gene: TRBV27; j_gene: TRBJ2-1; abundance: few; d_gene: -
CDR3nt: TGTGCCAGTAGTATTTCTGGGACTAGCGGCGCATACAATGAGCAGTTCTTC; CDR3aa: CASSISGTSGAYNEQFF; len: 17; v_gene: TRBV19; j_gene: TRBJ2-1; abundance: -; d_gene: TRBD2
CDR3nt: TGTGCCAGCAGCGATAACCGGGACAGGCGCTTTGAGCAGTTCTTC; CDR3aa: CASSDNRDRRFEQFF; len: 15; v_gene: TRBV14; j_gene: TRBJ2-1; abundance: -; d_gene: TRBD1
CDR3nt: TGTGCCAGCAGCTTTCATCAAAGTGGCGATACGCAGTATTTT; CDR3aa: CASSFHQSGDTQYF; len: 14; v_gene: TRBV7-6; j_gene: TRBJ2-3; abundance: few; d_gene: -
CDR3nt: TGTGCCAGCAGCCCCCGGGGCGACGATATGAACACTGAAGCTTTCTTT; CDR3aa: CASSPRGDDMNTEAFF; len: 16; v_gene: TRBV13; j_gene: TRBJ1-1; abundance: few; d_gene: -
CDR3nt: TGTGCCAGCAGCCAAGGAGAAGGACTAGCGGAGGGAGGCAACATTCAGTACTTC; CDR3aa: CASSQGEGLAEGGNIQYF; len: 18; v_gene: TRBV3-1; j_gene: TRBJ2-4; abundance: -; d_gene: TRBD2
CDR3nt: TGTGCCAGTAGTACCACCTTACCCGACAGGGGAATTACAGATACGCAGTATTTT; CDR3aa: CASSTTLPDRGITDTQYF; len: 18; v_gene: TRBV19; j_gene: TRBJ2-3; abundance: -; d_gene: TRBD1